One and the same sample provided the 23 T cell receptor beta chains below, sequenced in a study of blood T cells in healthy people across ages. With a J-beta primer mix and a sample-barcoded 5' primer, a second PCR ran about 7 to 12 cycles. MiXCR, applied by TCRdb to the 5' RACE reads, yields one record per CDR3 protein. Of about 1.4 million distinct CDR3 sequences listed, 59% are singletons. Material for sequencing was blood. These receptors all stem from a man aged 18-30 years in good health.

This clonotype was counted a few times. V and J are TRBV3-1 and TRBJ2-5, with 9 bases lining up with TRBD1. The CDR3 loop spans 14 amino acids. Unmatched junction bases numbered 7, after V lost 6 bases and J lost 5 bases. Germline V gives CDR1 LGHDT, CDR2 YNNKEL (reference sequence). CDR3 residues: CASSSTGGGETQYF. The DNA for the CDR3 is TGTGCCAGCAGTTCGACAGGGGGAGGGGAGACCCAGTACTTC.

The chain links TRBV6-6 to TRBJ2-5, with 7 bases lining up with TRBD1. V was pared by 6 bases and J by 5 bases, with 6 bases of the junction left unmatched. CDR3 length: 13 residues. Germline lookup yields CDR1 MNHNY and CDR2 SVGAGI (reference sequence). The CDR3 DNA reads TGTGCCAGCAGACTCAGGGGGTGGGAGACCCAGTACTTC. As protein: CASRLRGWETQYF.

The J gene is TRBJ1-2, the V gene TRBV4-1; D possibly corresponds to TRBD1 (5 bases). The CDR3 contains 16 residues. The V end lost 4 bases, the J end lost 2 bases, and 17 bases lay between the germline ends. Per the germline V gene, CDR1 is MGHRA and CDR2 is YSYEKL. CDR3 nucleotides: TGCGCCAGCAGCCCGACCGACCGGGACGGGAACTATGGCTACACCTTC. This translates into CASSPTDRDGNYGYTF.

A few counts support this clonotype. The J gene is TRBJ2-7, the V gene TRBV27; TRBD1 is a possible D gene (6 bases). CDR1 is MNHEY, CDR2 SMNVEV, per germline (reference sequence). CDR3 length equals 12 residues. The germline V and J ends were trimmed by 7 bases and 3 bases, with 10 bases remaining between them. CDR3 DNA: TGTGCCAGCACCTCCAGGGGCTACGAGCAGTACTTC. Translating it yields CASTSRGYEQYF.

Worth noting for this clonotype: An end of the junction does not agree with germline; a read error may underlie this. V gene TRBV2 combines with J gene TRBJ2-1, with D unclear. The germline gives CDR1 SNHLY, CDR2 FYNNEI. The CDR3 consists of 14 residues. CDR3 DNA: TGTGCCAGCAGGGTCTTGAGCTCCTACAATGAGCGGTTCTTC. Amino acid sequence: CASRVLSSYNERFF. Together with reference TRBV2 and TRBJ2-1, the CDR3 gives the full variable domain: EPEVTQTPSHQVTQMGQEVILRCVPISNHLYFYWYRQILGQKVEFLVSFYNNEISEKSEIFDDQFSVERPDGSNFTLKIRSTKLEDSAMYFCASRVLSSYNERFFGPGTRLTVL.

This chain uses TRBV11-2 with TRBJ1-2; weak D call: TRBD1 (6 bases). This CDR3 spans 15 amino acids. The V end was cut by 7 bases, the J end by 1 base, with 16 bases between. Germline CDR1 SGHAT, CDR2 FQNNGV. The CDR3 DNA reads TGTGCCAGCACCATGGAGGCAGGGGATAACTATGGCTACACCTTC. It yields the protein CASTMEAGDNYGYTF.

The CDR3 region is CASTSYGVYNEQFF. The CDR3 DNA is TGTGCCAGCACCTCATACGGGGTTTACAATGAGCAGTTCTTC. This chain joins TRBV7-2 and TRBJ2-1; the D gene is possibly TRBD2 (5 bases). Germline CDR1 reads SGHTA; CDR2 reads FQGNSA. The CDR3 spans 14 residues. Between the trimmed V and J ends, which lost 7 bases and 4 bases, there was a span of 14 bases.

This clonotype occurred a few times. V gene TRBV27 combines with J gene TRBJ2-7; TRBD2 aligns across 7 bases. This CDR3 has 15 residues. The V gene end was trimmed by 2 bases and the J gene end by 2 bases; junction bases not matched to a gene: 6. Germline CDR1 MNHEY, CDR2 SMNVEV (reference sequence). The CDR3 nucleotides read TGTGCCAGCAGTTTAGGGGGAGGGTTAACCTACGAGCAGTACTTC. Encoded protein: CASSLGGGLTYEQYF.

This clonotype turned up a few times. At one end the junction does not follow the germline gene, possibly because of a read error. The rearrangement joins TRBV4-1 to TRBJ2-7, with 8 bases fitting TRBD2. The CDR3 is 14 amino acids. Per the germline V gene, CDR1 is MGHRA and CDR2 is YSYEKL. The CDR3 DNA is TGCGCCAGTAGCCAGCGGGAGAGTAGTTACGAGCAGTACTTC. Its translation is CASSQRESSYEQYF.

The V gene is TRBV6-1, the J gene TRBJ2-7; maybe TRBD1 (5 bases). Between the trimmed V and J ends, which lost 8 bases and 4 bases, there was a span of 15 bases. The CDR3 is made up of 13 amino acids. Germline assignment: CDR1 MNHNS and CDR2 SASEGT. CDR3 residues: CASGLTVLYEQYF. In nucleotides, the CDR3 is TGTGCCAGCGGTTTGACAGTTCTTTACGAGCAGTACTTC.

V usage is TRBV5-1 and J usage is TRBJ1-2; TRBD1 might be the D (6 bases). Germline V lookup: CDR1 SGHRS, CDR2 YFSETQ. Trimming took 2 bases from V and 4 from J, leaving 12 bases between them. The CDR3 totals 14 residues. CDR3 sequence reads: CASSLQQGAYGYTF. As DNA, the CDR3 is TGCGCCAGCAGCTTACAACAGGGCGCCTATGGCTACACCTTC. Looking up the rest from reference TRBV5-1 and TRBJ1-2 gives the full variable domain: KAGVTQTPRYLIKTRGQQVTLSCSPISGHRSVSWYQQTPGQGLQFLFEYFSETQRNKGNFPGRFSGRQFSNSRSEMNVSTLELGDSALYLCASSLQQGAYGYTFGSGTRLTVV.

This rearrangement joins TRBV4-1 to TRBJ1-2, with D possibly being TRBD1 (5 bases). This CDR3 spans 16 amino acids. In germline, CDR1 is MGHRA, CDR2 YSYEKL. Deletions cut 2 bases from V and 0 bases from J, with 13 bases between. The CDR3 is CASSQRRTRSNYGYTF. The CDR3 DNA sequence: TGCGCCAGCAGCCAACGTAGGACAAGATCTAACTATGGCTACACCTTC.

This rearrangement joins TRBV7-9 to TRBJ2-5, with a tentative D call TRBD2 (5 bases). V was clipped by 5 bases and J by 2 bases, with 24 bases between them. Germline values: CDR1 SEHNR, CDR2 FQNEAQ (reference sequence). The CDR3 loop spans 18 amino acids. The CDR3 here is CASSPKRVRGSLQETQYF. CDR3 DNA: TGTGCCAGCAGCCCAAAGCGAGTCCGGGGATCACTACAAGAGACCCAGTACTTC.

This sequence joins TRBV5-5 and TRBJ2-7; D is unclear. CDR3 size: 13 residues. The germline V and J ends were trimmed by 5 bases and 2 bases, with 11 bases remaining between them. From germline, CDR1 is SGHKS and CDR2 YYEKEE (reference sequence). As DNA, the CDR3 is TGTGCCAGCAGTGACCTACAGACCTACGAGCAGTACTTC. It yields the protein CASSDLQTYEQYF.

The chain uses TRBV2 and TRBJ2-1; 10 nucleotides align to TRBD2. With V trimmed by 8 bases and J by 9 bases, 7 bases remained unmatched. The CDR3 is made up of 13 amino acids. The V gene's germline CDR1 is SNHLY and CDR2 FYNNEI. The CDR3 reads CASCPSGRSEQFF. The DNA of the CDR3 is TGTGCCAGCTGTCCTAGCGGGAGAAGTGAGCAGTTCTTC. Complete variable domain (other parts from reference TRBV2 and TRBJ2-1): EPEVTQTPSHQVTQMGQEVILRCVPISNHLYFYWYRQILGQKVEFLVSFYNNEISEKSEIFDDQFSVERPDGSNFTLKIRSTKLEDSAMYFCASCPSGRSEQFFGPGTRLTVL.

The chain recombines TRBV20-1 with TRBJ2-3, with D tentatively TRBD1 (5 bases). CDR1 DFQATT and CDR2 SNEGSKA come from the germline V gene (reference sequence). Trimming removed 2 bases from V and 0 bases from J, with 12 bases in between. The CDR3 is 15 residues long. For the CDR3, the DNA is TGCAGTGCTAGACCTAGGACACGGAGCACAGATACGCAGTATTTT. It codes for CSARPRTRSTDTQYF.

This clonotype was picked up a small number of times. This chain connects TRBV12-3 or TRBV12-4 to TRBJ2-5, with 9 nucleotides matching TRBD1. The J segment lost 5 bases and the V segment lost 7 bases, leaving 8 bases of the junction unmatched. This CDR3 comprises 14 residues. CDR3 sequence reads: CASTGDREGETQYF. The DNA of the CDR3 is TGTGCCAGCACTGGGGACAGGGAAGGGGAGACCCAGTACTTC.

The rearrangement links TRBV20-1 to TRBJ2-1; D remains unclear. CDR1 DFQATT and CDR2 SNEGSKA come from the germline V gene (reference sequence). The CDR3 has 11 residues. With 3 bases removed from V and 6 bases from J, the gap between germline ends came to 6 bases. The CDR3 DNA follows: TGCAGTGCTAGGGTTGTCAATGAGCAGTTCTTC. Translation gives CSARVVNEQFF.

The V call is TRBV12-3 or TRBV12-4, the J call TRBJ2-3; 8 bases are shared with TRBD1. The V and J ends lost 6 bases and 1 base, in that order; junction bases with no gene match: 6. This CDR3 comprises 15 residues. In DNA form, the CDR3 reads TGTGCCAGCAGCCAGACAGGGGCCGGCACAGATACGCAGTATTTT. Residues: CASSQTGAGTDTQYF.

The V gene is TRBV29-1, the J gene TRBJ2-3, with D unresolved. The germline gives CDR1 SQVTM, CDR2 ANQGSEA. V gave up 4 bases and J gave up 5 bases, with 22 bases separating them. This CDR3 comprises 16 residues. CDR3 sequence (DNA): TGCAGCGTTGGACCTGAAATGGGCAGCTTAGGAGATACGCAGTATTTT. It translates to CSVGPEMGSLGDTQYF.

There are a few counts of this clonotype. J is TRBJ1-2 and V is TRBV29-1; D remains unclear. Per germline, CDR1 SQVTM and CDR2 ANQGSEA. The ends were cut back, 4 bases at V and 8 bases at J, with 14 bases in the middle. The CDR3 loop spans 12 amino acids. The DNA of the CDR3 is TGCAGCGTTGCAATGATTTCCGGCGGCTACACCTTC. The encoded protein is CSVAMISGGYTF.

This rearrangement joins TRBV3-1 to TRBJ2-2; a possible D gene is TRBD2 (7 bases). This CDR3 region has 16 residues. V lost 0 bases to trimming and J lost 6 bases, with 14 bases between them. In germline, CDR1 is LGHDT, CDR2 YNNKEL (reference sequence). The CDR3 sequence: CASSQDSRGGSGELFF. The DNA of the CDR3 is TGTGCCAGCAGCCAAGATTCGAGGGGGGGTTCCGGGGAGCTGTTTTTT.

To note about this clonotype: With a much larger clone just one base away, this may be a read error. The V gene is TRBV7-6, the J gene TRBJ2-1; D unresolved. Per germline, CDR1 SGHVS and CDR2 FNYEAQ. V lost 5 bases and J 5 bases, leaving 10 bases between the germline ends. The CDR3 length is 13 residues. Written as DNA, the CDR3 is TGTGCCAGCAGCCATACTACACACAATGAGCAGTTCTTC. This codes for CASSHTTHNEQFF.